This T cell receptor beta chain was found in a study of untreated major depressive disorder. V was cut by 3 bases and J by 2 bases, with 20 bases left in between. CDR1 is MNHEY, CDR2 SMNVEV, per germline (reference sequence). The CDR3 extends over 18 amino acids. Here immunoSEQ multiplex PCR was the method, and the copy in TCRdb shows in-frame clones only, minus some. Of nearly 20,000 clones in the sample, 70% to 90% are singletons; the top ten hold approximately 0.82%. The chain recombines TRBV27 with TRBJ1-3; no clear D gene. Sequenced input: CD4+ T cells from PBMCs. This receptor was taken from a woman in her thirties in good health. CDR3 protein: CASSFGRWDLGPGNTIYF. The CDR3 nucleotides are TGTGCCAGCAGTTTTGGCAGGTGGGATCTCGGGCCTGGAAACACCATATATTTT.